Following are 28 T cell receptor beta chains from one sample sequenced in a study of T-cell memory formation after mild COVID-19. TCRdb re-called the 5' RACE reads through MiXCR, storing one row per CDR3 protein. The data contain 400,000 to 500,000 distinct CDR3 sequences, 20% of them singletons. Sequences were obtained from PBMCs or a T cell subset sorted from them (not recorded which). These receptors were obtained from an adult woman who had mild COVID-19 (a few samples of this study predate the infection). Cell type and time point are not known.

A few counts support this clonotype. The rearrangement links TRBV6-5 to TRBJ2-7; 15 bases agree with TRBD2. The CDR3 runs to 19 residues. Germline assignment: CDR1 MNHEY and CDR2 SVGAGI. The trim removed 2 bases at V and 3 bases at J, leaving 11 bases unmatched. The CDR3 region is CASSYAKLGTSGGYYEQYF. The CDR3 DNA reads TGTGCCAGCAGTTACGCCAAACTCGGGACTAGCGGGGGGTACTACGAGCAGTACTTC.

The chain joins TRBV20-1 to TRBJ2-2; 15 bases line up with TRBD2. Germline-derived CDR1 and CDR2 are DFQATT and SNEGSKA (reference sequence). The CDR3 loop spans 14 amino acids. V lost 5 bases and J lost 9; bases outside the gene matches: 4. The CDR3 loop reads CSAGLAGGPRELFF. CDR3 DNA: TGCAGTGCTGGACTAGCGGGGGGGCCTCGGGAGCTGTTTTTT.

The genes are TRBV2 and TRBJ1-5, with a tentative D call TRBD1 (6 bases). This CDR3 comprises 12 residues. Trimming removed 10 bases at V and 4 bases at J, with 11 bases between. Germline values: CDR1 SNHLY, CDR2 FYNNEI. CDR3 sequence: CATGQQNQPQHF. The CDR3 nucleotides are TGTGCCACCGGACAGCAAAATCAGCCCCAGCATTTT.

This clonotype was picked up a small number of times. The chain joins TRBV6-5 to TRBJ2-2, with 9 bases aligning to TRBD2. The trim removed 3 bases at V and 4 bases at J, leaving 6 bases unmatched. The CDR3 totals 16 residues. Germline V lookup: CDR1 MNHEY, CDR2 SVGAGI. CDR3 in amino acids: CASSYGLAGPTGELFF. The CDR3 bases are TGTGCCAGCAGTTATGGGCTAGCGGGACCCACCGGGGAGCTGTTTTTT.

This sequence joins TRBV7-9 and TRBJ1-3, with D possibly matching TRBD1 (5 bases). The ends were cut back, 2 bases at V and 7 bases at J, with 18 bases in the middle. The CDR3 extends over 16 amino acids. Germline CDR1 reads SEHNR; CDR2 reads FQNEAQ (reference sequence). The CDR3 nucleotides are TGTGCCAGCAGCTTACTCCGGACGGCCCGGGGGAACACCATATATTTT. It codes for CASSLLRTARGNTIYF. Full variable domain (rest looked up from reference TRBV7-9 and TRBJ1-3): DTGVSQNPRHKITKRGQNVTFRCDPISEHNRLYWYRQTLGQGPEFLTYFQNEAQLEKSRLLSDRFSAERPKGSFSTLEIQRTEQGDSAMYLCASSLLRTARGNTIYFGEGSWLTVV.

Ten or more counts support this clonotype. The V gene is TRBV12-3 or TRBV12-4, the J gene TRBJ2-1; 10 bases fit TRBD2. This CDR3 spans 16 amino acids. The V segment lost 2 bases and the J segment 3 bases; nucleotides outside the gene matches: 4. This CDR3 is CASSLTLAGLYNEQFF. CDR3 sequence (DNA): TGTGCCAGCAGTTTAACACTAGCGGGGCTCTACAATGAGCAGTTCTTC.

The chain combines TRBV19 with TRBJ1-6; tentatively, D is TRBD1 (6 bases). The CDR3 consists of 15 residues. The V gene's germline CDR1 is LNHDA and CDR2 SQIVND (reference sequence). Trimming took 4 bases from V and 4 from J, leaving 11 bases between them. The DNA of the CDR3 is TGTGCCAGTAGTACCGAGGACAGATATAATTCACCCCTCCACTTT. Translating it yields CASSTEDRYNSPLHF.

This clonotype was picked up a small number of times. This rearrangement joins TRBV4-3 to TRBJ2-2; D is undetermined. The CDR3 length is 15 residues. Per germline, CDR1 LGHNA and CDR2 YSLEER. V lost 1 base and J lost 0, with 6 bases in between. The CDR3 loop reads CASSQAESNTGELFF. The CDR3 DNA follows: TGCGCCAGCAGCCAAGCCGAGTCGAACACCGGGGAGCTGTTTTTT.

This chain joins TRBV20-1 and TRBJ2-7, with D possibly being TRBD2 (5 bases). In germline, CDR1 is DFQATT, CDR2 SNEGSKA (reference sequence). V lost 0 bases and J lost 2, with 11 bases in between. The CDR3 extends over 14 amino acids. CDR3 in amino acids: CSARDGLAPYEQYF. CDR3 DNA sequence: TGCAGTGCTAGAGATGGGCTAGCCCCCTACGAGCAGTACTTC.

CDR3 in DNA: TGTGCCAGCAGTGAAGTGGAGCCCCAGCATTTT. Translating it yields CASSEVEPQHF. The genes are TRBV6-1 and TRBJ1-5, with D unresolved. CDR3 size: 11 residues. With 1 base removed from V and 8 bases from J, the gap between germline ends came to 3 bases. The germline V gene has CDR1 MNHNS and CDR2 SASEGT.

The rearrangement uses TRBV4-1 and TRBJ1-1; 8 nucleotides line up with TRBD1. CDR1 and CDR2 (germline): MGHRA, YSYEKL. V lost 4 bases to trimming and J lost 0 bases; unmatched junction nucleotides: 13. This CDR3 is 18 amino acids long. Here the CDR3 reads CASSPLGQGRTVNTEAFF. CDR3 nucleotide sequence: TGCGCCAGCAGCCCCCTTGGACAGGGAAGGACCGTGAACACTGAAGCTTTCTTT.

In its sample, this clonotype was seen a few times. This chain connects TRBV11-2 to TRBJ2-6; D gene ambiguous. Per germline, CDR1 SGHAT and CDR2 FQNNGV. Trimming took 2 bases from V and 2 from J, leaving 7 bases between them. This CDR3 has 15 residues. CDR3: CASSLKGTGANVLTF. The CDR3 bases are TGTGCCAGCAGCTTAAAGGGAACTGGGGCCAACGTCCTGACTTTC.

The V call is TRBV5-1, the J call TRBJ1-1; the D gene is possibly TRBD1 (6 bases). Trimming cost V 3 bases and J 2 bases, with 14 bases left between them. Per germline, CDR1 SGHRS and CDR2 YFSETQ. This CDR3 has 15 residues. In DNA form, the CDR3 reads TGCGCCAGCAGCTCGGGACAAATTATAAACACTGAAGCTTTCTTT. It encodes CASSSGQIINTEAFF.

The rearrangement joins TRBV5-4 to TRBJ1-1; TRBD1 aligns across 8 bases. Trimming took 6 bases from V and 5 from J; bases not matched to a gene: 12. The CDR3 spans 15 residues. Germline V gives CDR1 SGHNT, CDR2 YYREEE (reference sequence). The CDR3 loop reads CASTNRGWKETEAFF. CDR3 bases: TGTGCCAGCACTAACAGGGGGTGGAAAGAAACTGAAGCTTTCTTT. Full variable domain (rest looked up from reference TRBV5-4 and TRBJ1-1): ETGVTQSPTHLIKTRGQQVTLRCSSQSGHNTVSWYQQALGQGPQFIFQYYREEENGRGNFPPRFSGLQFPNYSSELNVNALELDDSALYLCASTNRGWKETEAFFGQGTRLTVV.

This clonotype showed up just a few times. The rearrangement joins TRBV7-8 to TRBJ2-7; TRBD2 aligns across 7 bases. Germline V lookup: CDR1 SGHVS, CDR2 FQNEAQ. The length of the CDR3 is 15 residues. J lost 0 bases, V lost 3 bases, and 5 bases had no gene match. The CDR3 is CASSFGPSGSYEQYF. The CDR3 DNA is TGTGCCAGCAGCTTTGGGCCTAGCGGCTCCTACGAGCAGTACTTC. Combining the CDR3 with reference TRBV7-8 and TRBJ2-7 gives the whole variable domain GAGVSQSPRYKVAKRGQDVALRCDPISGHVSLFWYQQALGQGPEFLTYFQNEAQLDKSGLPSDRFFAERPEGSVSTLKIQRTQQEDSAVYLCASSFGPSGSYEQYFGPGTRLTVT.

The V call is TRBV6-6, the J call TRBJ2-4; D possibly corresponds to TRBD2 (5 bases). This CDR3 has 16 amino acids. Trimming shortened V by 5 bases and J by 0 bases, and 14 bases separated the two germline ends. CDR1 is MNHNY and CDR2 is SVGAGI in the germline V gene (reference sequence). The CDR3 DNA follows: TGTGCCAGCAGTCCTACGACGGGATTAGCCAAAAACATTCAGTACTTC. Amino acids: CASSPTTGLAKNIQYF.

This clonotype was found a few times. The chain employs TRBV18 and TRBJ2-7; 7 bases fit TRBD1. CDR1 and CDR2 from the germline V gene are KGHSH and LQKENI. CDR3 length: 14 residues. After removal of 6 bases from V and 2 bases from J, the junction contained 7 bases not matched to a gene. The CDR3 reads CASSPGTEAYEQYF. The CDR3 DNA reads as TGTGCCAGCTCTCCCGGGACAGAGGCCTACGAGCAGTACTTC.

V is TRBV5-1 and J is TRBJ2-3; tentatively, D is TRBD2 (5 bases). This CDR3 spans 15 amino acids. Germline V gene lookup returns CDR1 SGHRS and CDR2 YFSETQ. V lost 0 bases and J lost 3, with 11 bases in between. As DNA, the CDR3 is TGCGCCAGCAGCTTGGCCCTCGGGGTGACAGATACGCAGTATTTT. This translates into CASSLALGVTDTQYF.

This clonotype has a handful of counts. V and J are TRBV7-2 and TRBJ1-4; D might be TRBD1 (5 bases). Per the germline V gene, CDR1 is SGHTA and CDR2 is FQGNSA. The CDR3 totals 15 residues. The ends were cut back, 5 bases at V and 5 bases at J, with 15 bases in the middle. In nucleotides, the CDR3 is TGTGCCAGCAGCCCTCGGGTGGGGGTGAATGAAAAACTGTTTTTT. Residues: CASSPRVGVNEKLFF.

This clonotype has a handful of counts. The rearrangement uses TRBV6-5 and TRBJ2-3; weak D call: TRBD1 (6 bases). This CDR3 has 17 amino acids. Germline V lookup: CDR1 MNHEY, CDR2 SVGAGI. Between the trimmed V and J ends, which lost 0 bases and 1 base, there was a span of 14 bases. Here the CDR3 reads CASSYSGTLFRTDTQYF. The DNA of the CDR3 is TGTGCCAGCAGTTACTCGGGGACACTTTTTCGCACAGATACGCAGTATTTT.

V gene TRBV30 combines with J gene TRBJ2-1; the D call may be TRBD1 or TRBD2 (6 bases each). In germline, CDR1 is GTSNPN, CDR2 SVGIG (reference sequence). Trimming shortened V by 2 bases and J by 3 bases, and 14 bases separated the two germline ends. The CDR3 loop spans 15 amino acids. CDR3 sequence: CAWSTGALVYNEQFF. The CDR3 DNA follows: TGTGCCTGGAGTACGGGGGCCTTAGTCTACAATGAGCAGTTCTTC. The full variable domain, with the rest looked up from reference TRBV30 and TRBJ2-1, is SQTIHQWPATLVQPVGSPLSLECTVEGTSNPNLYWYRQAAGRGLQLLFYSVGIGQISSEVPQNLSASRPQDRQFILSSKKLLLSDSGFYLCAWSTGALVYNEQFFGPGTRLTVL.

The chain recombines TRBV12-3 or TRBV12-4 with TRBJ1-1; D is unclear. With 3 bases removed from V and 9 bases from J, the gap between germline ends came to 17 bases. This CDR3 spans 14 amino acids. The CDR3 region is CASSFWVRGAQAFF. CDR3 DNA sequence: TGTGCCAGCAGTTTTTGGGTTCGGGGTGCACAAGCTTTCTTT.

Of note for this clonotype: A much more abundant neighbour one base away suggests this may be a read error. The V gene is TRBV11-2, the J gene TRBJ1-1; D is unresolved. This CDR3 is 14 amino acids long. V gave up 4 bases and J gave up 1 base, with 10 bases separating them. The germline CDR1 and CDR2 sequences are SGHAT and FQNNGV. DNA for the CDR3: TGTGCCAGCAGCTCCCTAACACAGAACACTGAAGCTTTCTTT. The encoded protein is CASSSLTQNTEAFF.

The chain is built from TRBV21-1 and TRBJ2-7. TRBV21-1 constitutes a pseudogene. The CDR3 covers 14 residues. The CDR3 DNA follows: TGTGCCAGCAGCAAAGCCCGTGAGACCTACGAGCAGTACTTC. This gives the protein CASSKARETYEQYF.

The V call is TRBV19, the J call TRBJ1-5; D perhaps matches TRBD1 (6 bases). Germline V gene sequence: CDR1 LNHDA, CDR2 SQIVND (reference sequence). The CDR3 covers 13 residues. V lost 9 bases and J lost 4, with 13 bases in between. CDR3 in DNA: TGTGCCAGCACCGACAGGCAAAATCAGCCCCAGCATTTT. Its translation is CASTDRQNQPQHF.

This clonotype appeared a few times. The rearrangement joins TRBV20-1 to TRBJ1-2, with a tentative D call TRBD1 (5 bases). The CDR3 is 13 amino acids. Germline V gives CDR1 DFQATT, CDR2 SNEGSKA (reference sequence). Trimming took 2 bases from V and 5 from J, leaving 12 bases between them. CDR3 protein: CSARSWDLYGYTF. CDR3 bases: TGCAGTGCTAGATCCTGGGACCTATATGGCTACACCTTC.

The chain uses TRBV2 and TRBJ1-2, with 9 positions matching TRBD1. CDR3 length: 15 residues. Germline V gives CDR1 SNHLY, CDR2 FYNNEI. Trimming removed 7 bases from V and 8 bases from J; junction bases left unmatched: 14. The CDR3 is CASINTGGGLQGYTF. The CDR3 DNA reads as TGTGCCAGCATCAATACAGGGGGCGGGCTACAAGGCTACACCTTC.

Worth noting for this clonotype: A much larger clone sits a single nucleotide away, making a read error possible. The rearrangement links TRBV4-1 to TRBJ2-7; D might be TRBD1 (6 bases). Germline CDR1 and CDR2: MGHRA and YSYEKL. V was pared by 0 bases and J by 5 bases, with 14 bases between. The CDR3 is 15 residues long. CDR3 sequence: CASSQEGGLPDEQYF. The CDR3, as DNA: TGCGCCAGCAGCCAAGAAGGGGGTTTACCCGACGAGCAGTACTTC.